This TCR beta chain was captured by sequencing in a study of shared clonotypes between healthy human individuals. The CDR3 is 14 residues long. Germline V gives CDR1 SEHNR, CDR2 FQNEAQ (reference sequence). Between the trimmed V and J ends, which lost 2 bases and 0 bases, there was a span of 8 bases. Sequencing was performed with immunoSEQ multiplex PCR; in TCRdb, only in-frame clones are kept and a portion is missing. The data hold about 2.3 million clones, with roughly 90% observed a single time. V usage is TRBV7-9 and J usage is TRBJ2-7; possible D gene TRBD2, 5 bases. Sequencing was performed on naive CD4+ T cells from PBMCs. As for subset: CD45RA+ positively selected. The receptor was isolated from a young man in good health. Some clones in this sample may be carry-over from other donors' samples. The DNA of the CDR3 is TGTGCCAGCAGCTTAACGAGGGACTCCTACGAGCAGTACTTC. Protein sequence: CASSLTRDSYEQYF. The full variable domain, completed using reference TRBV7-9 and TRBJ2-7, is DTGVSQNPRHKITKRGQNVTFRCDPISEHNRLYWYRQTLGQGPEFLTYFQNEAQLEKSRLLSDRFSAERPKGSFSTLEIQRTEQGDSAMYLCASSLTRDSYEQYFGPGTRLTVT.